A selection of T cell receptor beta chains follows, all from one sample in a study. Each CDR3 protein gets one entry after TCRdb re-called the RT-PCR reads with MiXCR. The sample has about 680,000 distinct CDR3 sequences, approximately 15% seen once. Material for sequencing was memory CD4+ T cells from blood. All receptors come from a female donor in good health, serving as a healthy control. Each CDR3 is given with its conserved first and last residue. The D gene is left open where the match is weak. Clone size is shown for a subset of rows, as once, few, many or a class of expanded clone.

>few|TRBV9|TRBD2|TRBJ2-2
CASSAIGLAGAGELFF
TGTGCCAGCAGCGCCATCGGGCTAGCGGGAGCCGGGGAGCTGTTTTTT
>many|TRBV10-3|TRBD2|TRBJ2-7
CAISDHTSGSTYEQYF
TGTGCCATCAGTGACCATACTAGCGGGTCTACCTACGAGCAGTACTTC
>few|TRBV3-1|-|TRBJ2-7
CASSQFSEPGHEQYF
TGTGCCAGCAGCCAATTTAGCGAACCGGGGCACGAGCAGTACTTC
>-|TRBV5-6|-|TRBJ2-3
CASSLGGVVTDTQYF
TGTGCCAGCAGCTTGGGGGGCGTAGTTACAGATACGCAGTATTTT
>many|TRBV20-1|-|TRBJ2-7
CSAEPRAEQYF
TGCAGTGCTGAACCCCGGGCTGAGCAGTACTTC
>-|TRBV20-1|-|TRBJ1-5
CSARVTGLSNQPQHF
TGCAGTGCTAGAGTTACAGGGCTTAGCAATCAGCCCCAGCATTTT
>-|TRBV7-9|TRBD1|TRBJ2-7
CASSPTGGGEQYF
TGTGCCAGCAGCCCTACAGGGGGCGGCGAGCAGTACTTC
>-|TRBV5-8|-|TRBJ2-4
CASIVVQTAKNIQYF
TGTGCCAGCATTGTCGTCCAAACAGCCAAAAACATTCAGTACTTC
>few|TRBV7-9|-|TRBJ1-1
CASSSLANGPNTEAFF
TGTGCCAGCAGCTCCCTAGCGAATGGGCCGAACACTGAAGCTTTCTTT
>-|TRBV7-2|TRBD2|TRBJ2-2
CASSRIAGGPAGELFF
TGTGCCAGCAGCAGGATAGCGGGAGGGCCTGCCGGGGAGCTGTTTTTT
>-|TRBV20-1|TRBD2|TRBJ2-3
CSAVGLAEYF
TGCAGTGCCGTGGGACTAGCGGAGTATTTT
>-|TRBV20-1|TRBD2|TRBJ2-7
CSAGGDGVASGTYEQYF
TGCAGTGCCGGGGGGGACGGAGTAGCTAGCGGAACCTACGAGCAGTACTTC
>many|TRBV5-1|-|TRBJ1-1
CASSRYRVDGSNTEAFF
TGCGCCAGCAGCAGATACAGGGTGGATGGATCAAACACTGAAGCTTTCTTT
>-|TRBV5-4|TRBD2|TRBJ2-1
CASSPPSGGYNEQFF
TGTGCCAGCAGCCCCCCAAGCGGGGGATACAATGAGCAGTTCTTC
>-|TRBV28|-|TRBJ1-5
CASHSPQGQYQPQHF
TGTGCCAGCCACTCTCCCCAGGGGCAGTATCAGCCCCAGCATTTT
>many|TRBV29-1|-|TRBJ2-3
CSGRDPLDTQYF
TGCAGCGGCCGGGACCCTTTAGATACGCAGTATTTT
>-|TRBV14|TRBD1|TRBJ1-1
CASSQGQIPWSAFF
TGTGCCAGCAGCCAGGGACAGATCCCCTGGAGTGCTTTCTTT
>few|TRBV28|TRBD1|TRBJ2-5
CASSYQSGTGETQYF
TGTGCCAGCAGTTATCAATCCGGGACAGGGGAGACCCAGTACTTC
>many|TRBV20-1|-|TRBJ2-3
CSASRVYGTDTQYF
TGCAGTGCTAGTAGGGTGTACGGCACAGATACGCAGTATTTT
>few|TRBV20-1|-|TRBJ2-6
CSARETGLGGANVLTF
TGCAGTGCTAGAGAAACAGGTTTGGGAGGGGCCAACGTCCTGACTTTC
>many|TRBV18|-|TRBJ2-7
CASSQGTDEQYF
TGTGCCAGCTCCCAGGGGACCGACGAGCAGTACTTC
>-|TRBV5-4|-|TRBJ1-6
CASSLGGASFNSPLHF
TGTGCCAGCAGCTTGGGGGGAGCGAGTTTTAATTCACCCCTCCACTTT
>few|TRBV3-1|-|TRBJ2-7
CASSPLVGHSYEQYF
TGTGCCAGCAGCCCCCTCGTTGGCCATTCCTACGAGCAGTACTTC
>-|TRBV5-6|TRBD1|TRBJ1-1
CASRFRTTGDDTEAFF
TGTGCCAGCAGGTTTAGAACGACAGGGGACGACACTGAAGCTTTCTTT
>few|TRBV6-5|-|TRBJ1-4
CASSYSKGRAANEKLFF
TGTGCCAGCAGTTACTCTAAGGGAAGAGCGGCTAATGAAAAACTGTTTTTT
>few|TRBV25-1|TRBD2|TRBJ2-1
CASSELTLAEKSSYNEQFF
TGTGCCAGCAGTGAACTAACACTAGCGGAAAAGAGCTCCTACAATGAGCAGTTCTTC
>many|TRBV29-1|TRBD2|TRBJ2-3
CSVEGAGGPDTQYF
TGCAGCGTTGAAGGAGCGGGAGGGCCAGATACGCAGTATTTT
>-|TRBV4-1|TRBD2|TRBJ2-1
CASSQSAGVYNEQFF
TGCGCCAGCAGCCAATCGGCGGGGGTCTACAATGAGCAGTTCTTC
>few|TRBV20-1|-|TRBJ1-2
CSARGFQGTLSGYTF
TGCAGTGCTAGAGGGTTTCAGGGGACCCTCTCCGGCTACACCTTC
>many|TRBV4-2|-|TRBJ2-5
CASSLDQEETQYF
TGTGCCAGCAGCCTAGATCAGGAGGAGACCCAGTACTTC
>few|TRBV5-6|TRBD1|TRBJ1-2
CASSMLGQARYGYTF
TGTGCCAGCAGCATGTTAGGACAGGCCCGCTATGGCTACACCTTC
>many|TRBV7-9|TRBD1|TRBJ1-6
CASSSHRDRGNSPLHF
TGTGCCAGCAGCTCTCACCGGGACAGGGGGAATTCACCCCTCCACTTT
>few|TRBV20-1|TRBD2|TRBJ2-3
CSAQGLAGGVTDTQYF
TGCAGTGCTCAGGGACTAGCGGGGGGGGTCACAGATACGCAGTATTTT
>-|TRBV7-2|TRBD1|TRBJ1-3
CASSLADRDGNTIYF
TGTGCCAGCAGCTTAGCGGACAGGGATGGAAACACCATATATTTT
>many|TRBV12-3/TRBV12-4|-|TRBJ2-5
CASSLGAGRQETQYF
TGTGCCAGCAGTTTAGGGGCAGGGAGGCAAGAGACCCAGTACTTC
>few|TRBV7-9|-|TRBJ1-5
CASSPGGTVLQPQHF
TGTGCCAGCAGCCCCGGGGGTACCGTATTGCAGCCCCAGCATTTT
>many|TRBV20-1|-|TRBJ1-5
CSARGAFGNQPQHF
TGCAGTGCTAGAGGTGCGTTCGGCAATCAGCCCCAGCATTTT
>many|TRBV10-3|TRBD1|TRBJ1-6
CAISSHRTGDGSPLHF
TGTGCCATCAGCTCCCATCGGACAGGGGACGGTTCACCCCTCCACTTT
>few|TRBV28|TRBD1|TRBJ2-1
CASTEGTEINKQFF
TGTGCCAGCACCGAGGGGACAGAAATAAATAAGCAGTTCTTC
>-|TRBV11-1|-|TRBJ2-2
CATSRGNTGELFF
TGTGCCACTTCAAGGGGTAACACCGGGGAGCTGTTTTTT
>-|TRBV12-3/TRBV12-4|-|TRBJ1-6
CASSSAGSNNSPLHF
TGTGCCAGCAGTTCGGCCGGGTCTAATAATTCACCCCTCCACTTT
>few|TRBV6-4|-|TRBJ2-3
CASSDSGVGTDTQYF
TGTGCCAGCAGTGACTCGGGTGTCGGCACAGATACGCAGTATTTT
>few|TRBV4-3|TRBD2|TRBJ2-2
CASSPRTGGPGELFF
TGCGCCAGCAGCCCAAGGACGGGAGGTCCCGGGGAGCTGTTTTTT
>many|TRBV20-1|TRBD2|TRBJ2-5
CSASGGDSQETQYF
TGCAGTGCTAGCGGGGGGGACTCCCAAGAGACCCAGTACTTC
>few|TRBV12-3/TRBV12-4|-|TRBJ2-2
CASSPHPQDSGELFF
TGTGCCAGCAGTCCCCACCCACAGGATTCCGGGGAGCTGTTTTTT
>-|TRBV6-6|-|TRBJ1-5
CASSYPTLQISNQPQHF
TGTGCCAGCAGTTACCCTACTCTGCAGATAAGCAATCAGCCCCAGCATTTT
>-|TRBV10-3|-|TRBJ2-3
CAISLSSKDPDTQYF
TGTGCCATCAGTCTTTCTAGCAAGGACCCAGATACGCAGTATTTT
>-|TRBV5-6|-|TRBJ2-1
CASSWGAGWERGDEQFF
TGTGCCAGCAGCTGGGGGGCCGGGTGGGAACGAGGGGATGAGCAGTTCTTC
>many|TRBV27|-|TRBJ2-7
CASSLRLAYEQYF
TGTGCCAGCAGTTTACGACTAGCCTACGAGCAGTACTTC
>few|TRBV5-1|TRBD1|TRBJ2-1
CASSLIGTVPNEQFF
TGCGCCAGCAGCTTAATCGGGACAGTTCCCAATGAGCAGTTCTTC
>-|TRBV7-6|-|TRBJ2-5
CASSQTIRETQYF
TGTGCCAGCAGCCAGACAATACGCGAGACCCAGTACTTC